The 21 T cell receptor beta chains below were found in one sample sequenced in a study of T cells after yellow fever vaccination. TCRdb re-called the 5' RACE reads through MiXCR, storing one row per CDR3 protein. The sample has 250,000 to 400,000 distinct CDR3 sequences, over 4% seen once. The sequencing here drew on PBMCs, taken 5 days after the yellow fever booster vaccination. These receptors all stem from a young man who received the YFV17D yellow fever vaccine.

The chain links TRBV9 to TRBJ1-2; D unresolved. This CDR3 has 13 amino acids. The V end was cut by 4 bases, the J end by 4 bases, with 11 bases between. CDR1 is SGDLS and CDR2 is YYNGEE in the germline V gene. CDR3 DNA sequence: TGTGCCAGCAGCCGAGGAGGCGCCTATGGCTACACCTTC. Amino acids: CASSRGGAYGYTF.

This clonotype was seen many times. The J gene is TRBJ2-7, the V gene TRBV3-1; D is unclear. The CDR3 loop spans 15 amino acids. Germline CDR1 and CDR2: LGHDT and YNNKEL (reference sequence). Trimming removed 1 base at V and 2 bases at J, with 12 bases between. CDR3: CASSQGGLNPYEQYV. The CDR3, as DNA: TGTGCCAGCAGCCAAGGGGGATTAAACCCCTACGAGCAGTACGTC.

This clonotype was observed a few times. V is TRBV7-9 and J is TRBJ1-5, with D possibly being TRBD1 (6 bases). The CDR3 has 18 residues. Between the trimmed V and J ends, which lost 1 base and 0 bases, there was a span of 16 bases. Germline CDR1 SEHNR, CDR2 FQNEAQ (reference sequence). DNA for the CDR3: TGTGCCAGCAGCTTAGGGGGGGCAAGTGGTTATAGCAATCAGCCCCAGCATTTT. It translates to CASSLGGASGYSNQPQHF.

This clonotype was observed many times. The chain joins TRBV12-3 or TRBV12-4 to TRBJ1-2; D may be TRBD1 (5 bases). With 6 bases removed from V and 3 bases from J, the gap between germline ends came to 14 bases. The CDR3 is 14 amino acids. CDR3 DNA sequence: TGTGCCAGCAGCACACGATGGGGGGACTATGGCTACACCTTC. This encodes CASSTRWGDYGYTF.

This rearrangement joins TRBV5-1 to TRBJ2-1, with D perhaps assigned TRBD1 or TRBD2 (6 bases each). V shed 1 base and J shed 8 bases, with 13 bases lying between them. CDR1 and CDR2 from the germline V gene are SGHRS and YFSETQ. This CDR3 has 14 residues. CDR3 protein: CASSLRGPLDEQFF. CDR3 coding DNA: TGCGCCAGCAGCTTGCGGGGGCCCCTCGATGAGCAGTTCTTC.

A few counts support this clonotype. The V gene is TRBV6-5, the J gene TRBJ2-6, with D perhaps being TRBD1 or TRBD2 (7 bases each). The germline gives CDR1 MNHEY, CDR2 SVGAGI. V was shortened by 0 bases and J by 0 bases, with 12 bases between the two germline ends. The CDR3 has 18 residues. For the CDR3, the DNA is TGTGCCAGCAGTTACTCTTCAGGGGGGGTCTCTGGGGCCAACGTCCTGACTTTC. It is translated as CASSYSSGGVSGANVLTF.

This clonotype was seen a few times. One end of the junction fails to match germline, which may point to a read error. This chain uses TRBV7-7 with TRBJ2-5; 11 positions match TRBD1. The CDR3 totals 16 residues. CDR1 is SSHAT and CDR2 is FNYEAQ in the germline V gene (reference sequence). DNA of the CDR3: TGTGCTAGCAGCTTAGCAGGACAGGGGGCCGGAGAGACCCAGTACTTC. This gives the protein CASSLAGQGAGETQYF.

This clonotype was found a few times. The chain has TRBV20-1 and TRBJ1-1, with D uncertain. Germline-derived CDR1 and CDR2 are DFQATT and SNEGSKA (reference sequence). V shed 0 bases and J shed 6 bases, with 17 bases lying between them. CDR3 length: 15 residues. CDR3 DNA sequence: TGCAGTGCTAGAGAGCCACTCTCTGGACGGGCTGAAGCTTTCTTT. Translated: CSAREPLSGRAEAFF.

V is TRBV7-6 and J is TRBJ2-2; D is perhaps TRBD2 (6 bases). V lost 5 bases and J 2 bases, leaving 15 bases between the germline ends. The germline V gene encodes CDR1 SGHVS and CDR2 FNYEAQ. This CDR3 is 16 amino acids long. CDR3 in DNA: TGTGCCAGCAGCGTCGGGACTGCCCAAAACACCGGGGAGCTGTTTTTT. As protein: CASSVGTAQNTGELFF.

This chain uses TRBV4-2 with TRBJ2-1, with no clear D. The ends were cut back, 1 base at V and 8 bases at J, with 3 bases in the middle. The CDR3 runs 11 residues. Germline V gives CDR1 LGHNA, CDR2 YNFKEQ. CDR3 DNA: TGTGCCAGCAGCCAAGCCCATGAGCAGTTCTTC. Translation gives CASSQAHEQFF.

The CDR3 sequence is CASRSAGTGSYNEQFF. The CDR3, as DNA: TGTGCCAGCCGTTCCGCCGGGACAGGGTCTTACAATGAGCAGTTCTTC. The chain combines TRBV7-2 with TRBJ2-1; 9 positions agree with TRBD1. V was pared by 8 bases and J by 4 bases, with 12 bases of the junction left unmatched. This CDR3 is 16 amino acids long. The germline CDR1 and CDR2 sequences are SGHTA and FQGNSA.

In its sample, this clonotype was seen a few times. The rearrangement joins TRBV6-5 to TRBJ2-1; TRBD1 matches 12 bases. The V segment lost 6 bases and the J segment 7 bases; nucleotides outside the gene matches: 10. There are 16 residues in the CDR3. Per germline, CDR1 MNHEY and CDR2 SVGAGI. The CDR3: CASSLQGQGASNEQFF. DNA of the CDR3: TGTGCCAGCAGCCTCCAGGGACAGGGGGCCTCTAATGAGCAGTTCTTC.

This clonotype came up a few times. This chain uses TRBV7-2 with TRBJ2-7, with no clear D. V lost 2 bases, J lost 1 base, and 12 bases lay in between. Germline V gives CDR1 SGHTA, CDR2 FQGNSA. This CDR3 is built from 15 residues. This CDR3 is CASSLFGSVSYEQYF. As DNA, the CDR3 is TGTGCCAGCAGCTTATTCGGCTCCGTGTCCTACGAGCAGTACTTC.

This chain links TRBV5-1 with TRBJ2-6, with D possibly TRBD2 on 6 matching bases. Germline V gives CDR1 SGHRS, CDR2 YFSETQ. Trimming pared 8 bases from V and 0 bases from J, leaving 12 bases between. This CDR3 spans 15 amino acids. CDR3 coding DNA: TGCGCCAGTCCCGACGGGAGCTCTGGGGCCAACGTCCTGACTTTC. The encoded protein is CASPDGSSGANVLTF.

The chain carries TRBV6-5 and TRBJ2-7; D gene uncertain. Trimming pared 5 bases from V and 2 bases from J, leaving 10 bases between. Germline V gene sequence: CDR1 MNHEY, CDR2 SVGAGI. CDR3 length: 13 amino acids. This CDR3 is CASSPGRTYEQYV. The DNA of the CDR3 is TGTGCCAGCAGTCCCGGCAGGACCTACGAGCAGTACGTC.

This clonotype occurred many times. This chain connects TRBV5-5 to TRBJ1-1; 7 nucleotides agree with TRBD1. With 4 bases clipped from V and 3 bases from J, the junction kept 12 bases outside the gene matches. The CDR3 has 16 residues. CDR1 and CDR2 from the germline V gene are SGHKS and YYEKEE (reference sequence). The CDR3 reads CASSPTGQAGHTEAFF. CDR3 sequence (DNA): TGTGCCAGCAGCCCCACCGGACAGGCGGGACACACTGAAGCTTTCTTT.

This clonotype has a count of ten or more. Here the CDR3 DNA reads TGTGCCAGCAGCTTAGTGGCGGACAATGAGCAGTTCTTC. This sequence encodes CASSLVADNEQFF. The chain recombines TRBV7-6 with TRBJ2-1; no reliable D call. The CDR3 has 13 residues. Trimming removed 1 base at V and 5 bases at J, with 6 bases between. CDR1 is SGHVS and CDR2 is FNYEAQ in the germline V gene.

The chain couples TRBV12-3 or TRBV12-4 to TRBJ2-3, with D unclear. The CDR3 contains 12 residues. V lost 11 bases and J 10 bases, leaving 19 bases between the germline ends. In DNA form, the CDR3 reads TGTGCCTGTGGGGTAGGGCAACGCGCGCAGTATTTT. It encodes CACGVGQRAQYF.

The sample holds one count of this clonotype. The rearrangement links TRBV12-5 to TRBJ1-1; 8 bases map to TRBD1. The CDR3 consists of 17 residues. After removal of 2 bases from V and 5 bases from J, the junction contained 13 bases not matched to a gene. Germline loops: CDR1 LGHNT, CDR2 FRNRAP. The CDR3 protein is CASGLPSPGTGMTEAFF. The CDR3 coding sequence is TGTGCTAGTGGTTTGCCGTCTCCCGGGACAGGTATGACTGAAGCTTTCTTT.

This clonotype was observed a few times. The chain recombines TRBV7-2 with TRBJ2-5, with D maybe TRBD2 (5 bases). The V gene lost 2 bases and the J gene lost 4 bases, with 14 bases spanning the gap. Germline V gene sequence: CDR1 SGHTA, CDR2 FQGNSA. The CDR3 runs to 15 residues. The CDR3: CASSLWSGLPETQYF. The CDR3 coding sequence is TGTGCCAGCAGCTTATGGAGCGGCCTCCCAGAGACCCAGTACTTC.

This clonotype was seen a handful of times. The genes are TRBV7-9 and TRBJ2-2; D unresolved. V was clipped by 0 bases and J by 6 bases, with 8 bases between them. The germline CDR1 and CDR2 sequences are SEHNR and FQNEAQ (reference sequence). The CDR3 loop spans 14 amino acids. CDR3 sequence reads: CASSLALGPGELFF. CDR3 sequence (DNA): TGTGCCAGCAGCTTAGCGCTCGGCCCCGGGGAGCTGTTTTTT. Full variable domain (outside the CDR3, taken from reference TRBV7-9 and TRBJ2-2): DTGVSQNPRHKITKRGQNVTFRCDPISEHNRLYWYRQTLGQGPEFLTYFQNEAQLEKSRLLSDRFSAERPKGSFSTLEIQRTEQGDSAMYLCASSLALGPGELFFGEGSRLTVL.